This note documents a single T cell receptor (beta chain) sequence. The sample is drawn from a study of blood T cell repertoires in COVID-19. Study as a whole: Samples of COVID-19 (acute and convalescent) were obtained from the United States, Italy and Spain. The analysed material was cDNA or gDNA that came from T cells, B-cell-depleted T cells, or PBMCs.

The CDR3 runs to 14 residues. The germline CDR1 and CDR2 sequences are MRHNA and SNTAGT. With V trimmed by 11 bases and J by 7 bases, 11 bases remained unmatched. In the authors' methods: Estimation of nucleated cell counts relied on the amplification of reference gene primers. The method was immunoSEQ multiplex PCR; TCRdb's version includes in-frame clones alone and lacks a portion of them. That table gives V, J and clone size, and the DNA gave D and trimming. The repertoire holds about 250,000 clones, nearly 90% seen once, with 3% in the top ten. This sequence joins TRBV6-4 and TRBJ1-6; 7 bases map to TRBD1. The sample comprised peripheral blood. The clonotype comes from a man between 18 and 29 years old with active or convalescent COVID-19. The CDR3 DNA follows: TGTGCCTCCCGCGGCAGGGGGGTCAATTCACCCCTCCACTTT. Its protein product is CASRGRGVNSPLHF.